What follows are 5 T cell receptor beta chains derived from one specimen sequenced in a study of neoadjuvant anti-PD-1 for oral cavity cancer. The assay was immunoSEQ multiplex PCR, and TCRdb's table has in-frame clones only and misses some. The sample includes about 12,000 clones, over 55% of them seen just once. The time point here: after neoadjuvant nivolumab, at surgical resection. Specimen: PBMCs, collected after nivolumab (anti-PD-1) treatment. The origin of the receptors is a person aged 35-79 years with oral cavity squamous cell carcinoma.

The gene calls are TRBV5-1 and TRBJ2-6, with TRBD1 identical over 9 bases. From germline, CDR1 is SGHRS and CDR2 YFSETQ. This CDR3 has 18 amino acids. V dropped 6 bases and J dropped 0; count of bases not matched to a gene: 10. The chain's CDR3 is CASTPGTGFPSGANVLTF. For the CDR3, the DNA is TGCGCCAGCACACCCGGGACAGGGTTCCCCTCTGGGGCCAACGTCCTGACTTTC.

The rearrangement links TRBV25-1 to TRBJ2-1; a weak D match, TRBD2 (5 bases). The CDR3 has 14 residues. Trimming removed 7 bases from V and 6 bases from J, with 16 bases in between. Germline assignment: CDR1 MGHDK and CDR2 SYGVNS. This chain's CDR3 is CASTETGFSNEQFF. CDR3 in DNA: TGTGCCAGCACAGAGACGGGGTTTAGCAATGAGCAGTTCTTC.

The V and J genes are TRBV6-5 and TRBJ1-6; the D gene is possibly TRBD1 (5 bases). The CDR3 is made up of 13 amino acids. Trimming cost V 7 bases and J 7 bases, with 11 bases left between them. Germline CDR1 reads MNHEY; CDR2 reads SVGAGI. CDR3: CASMGRLNSPLHF. The DNA for the CDR3 is TGTGCCAGCATGGGACGGTTAAATTCACCCCTCCACTTT.

J is TRBJ2-6 and V is TRBV5-6; 8 nucleotides match TRBD1. Germline-derived CDR1 and CDR2 are SGHDT and YYEEEE. Unmatched junction bases numbered 8, after V lost 0 bases and J lost 0 bases. This CDR3 spans 19 amino acids. The CDR3 DNA sequence: TGTGCCAGCAGCTTGGAGGGGGACAGGTGGAGCTCTGGGGCCAACGTCCTGACTTTC. The encoded protein is CASSLEGDRWSSGANVLTF.

V gene TRBV19 combines with J gene TRBJ2-1; 11 nucleotides align to TRBD2. The J segment lost 7 bases and the V segment lost 7 bases, leaving 9 bases of the junction unmatched. Germline V gene data show CDR1 as LNHDA and CDR2 as SQIVND (reference sequence). There are 15 residues in the CDR3. CDR3 amino acids: CASIVAGGPRNEQFF. The CDR3 coding sequence is TGTGCCAGTATTGTAGCGGGAGGGCCTCGAAATGAGCAGTTCTTC.